This TCR beta chain was captured by sequencing in a study of shared clonotypes between healthy human individuals. Study results and limitations: The study found roughly 5% of naive CD4 clonotypes shared across a handful of donors. Naive subsets tended to show greater estimated richness than memory subsets.

The study separated CD4+ cells into CD45RA+ naive and CD45RA-negative memory subsets. Using immunoSEQ multiplex PCR, the repertoire was profiled, and TCRdb retains in-frame clones only, with some absent. The data show 1,100,000 or so clones, around 78% seen once. For this clone: What it binds is not known. Other DNA sequences in this specimen translate into the identical CDR3.

The sample taken for sequencing was memory CD4+ T cells from PBMCs. Documented subset: CD45RA-negative fraction. The source is a man younger than 35 in good health. Some clones in this sample may be carry-over from other donors' samples.

For the CDR3, the DNA is TGTGCCAGCAGGGAGGACACTGAAGCTTTCTTT. Translation: CASREDTEAFF. The chain uses TRBV25-1 and TRBJ1-1; D gene unclear. Trimming left V 6 bases short and J 3 bases short, with 5 bases between. The V gene's germline CDR1 is MGHDK and CDR2 SYGVNS. The CDR3 has 11 amino acids.